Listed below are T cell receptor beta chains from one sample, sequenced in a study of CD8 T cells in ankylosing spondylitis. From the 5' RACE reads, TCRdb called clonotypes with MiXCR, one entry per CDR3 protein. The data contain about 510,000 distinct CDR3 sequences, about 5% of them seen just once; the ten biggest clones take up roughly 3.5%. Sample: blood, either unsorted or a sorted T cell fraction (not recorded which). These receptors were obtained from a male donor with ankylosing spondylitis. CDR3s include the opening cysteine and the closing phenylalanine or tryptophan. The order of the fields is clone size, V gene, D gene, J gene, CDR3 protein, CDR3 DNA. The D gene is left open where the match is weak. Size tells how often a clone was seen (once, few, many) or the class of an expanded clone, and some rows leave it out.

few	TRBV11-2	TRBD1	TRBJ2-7	CASSWTSGQISYEQYF	TGTGCCAGCAGCTGGACCTCGGGACAGATCTCCTACGAGCAGTACTTC
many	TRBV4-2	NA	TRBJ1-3	CASSPAERKSGNTIYF	TGTGCCAGCAGCCCGGCGGAAAGGAAGTCTGGAAACACCATATATTTT
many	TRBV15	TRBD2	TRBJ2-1	CATSRELAGGSYNEQFF	TGTGCCACCAGCAGAGAACTAGCGGGGGGCTCCTACAATGAGCAGTTCTTC
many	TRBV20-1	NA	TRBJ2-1	CSANRERRQFF	TGCAGTGCTAACCGGGAGCGAAGGCAGTTCTTC
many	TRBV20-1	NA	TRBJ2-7	CSAVNHEQYF	TGCAGTGCCGTTAACCACGAGCAGTACTTC
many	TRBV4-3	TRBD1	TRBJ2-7	CASSWTGGEQYF	TGCGCCAGCAGCTGGACAGGGGGCGAGCAGTACTTC
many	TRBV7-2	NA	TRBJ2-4	CASRLSGGAGNIQYF	TGTGCCAGCAGGTTGAGCGGAGGGGCCGGGAACATTCAGTACTTC
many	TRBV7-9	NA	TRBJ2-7	CASSGSSYEQYF	TGTGCCAGCAGTGGGAGCTCCTACGAGCAGTACTTC
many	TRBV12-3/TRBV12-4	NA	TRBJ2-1	CASSFGSRGEQFF	TGTGCCAGCAGTTTCGGATCTCGGGGTGAGCAGTTCTTC
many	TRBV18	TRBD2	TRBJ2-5	CASSPPGLAQETQYF	TGTGCCAGCTCACCACCGGGACTAGCTCAAGAGACCCAGTACTTC
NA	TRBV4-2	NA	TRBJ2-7	CASSQERDFPYEQYF	TGTGCCAGCAGCCAAGAAAGGGACTTCCCCTACGAGCAGTACTTC
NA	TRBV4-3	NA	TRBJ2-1	CASSQDEDPAYNEQFF	TGCGCCAGCAGCCAAGATGAAGACCCGGCCTACAATGAGCAGTTCTTC
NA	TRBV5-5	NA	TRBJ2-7	CASSLVAVLAYEQYF	TGTGCCAGCAGCTTAGTGGCGGTCCTAGCCTACGAGCAGTACTTC
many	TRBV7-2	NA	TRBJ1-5	CASSLGIPNQPQHF	TGTGCCAGCAGTTTAGGAATACCCAATCAGCCCCAGCATTTT
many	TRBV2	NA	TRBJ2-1	CASSGQEDYLHNEQFF	TGTGCCAGCAGTGGGCAGGAGGACTACCTTCACAATGAGCAGTTCTTC
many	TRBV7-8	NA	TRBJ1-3	CASSSRVNSGNTIYF	TGTGCCAGCAGCTCCAGGGTCAACTCTGGAAACACCATATATTTT
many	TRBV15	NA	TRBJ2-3	CATSLSGGLLNTQYF	TGTGCCACCTCTCTCTCTGGGGGCCTACTAAATACGCAGTATTTT
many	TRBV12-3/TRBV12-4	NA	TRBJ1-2	CASSPYEGGGYTF	TGTGCCAGCAGTCCGTACGAGGGCGGCGGCTACACCTTC
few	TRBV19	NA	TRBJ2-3	CASSSIIGRTDTQYF	TGTGCCAGTAGTAGCATCATTGGCCGCACAGATACGCAGTATTTT
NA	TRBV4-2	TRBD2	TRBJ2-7	CASSLSGTRWDEQYF	TGTGCCAGCAGCCTTTCCGGGACTAGATGGGACGAGCAGTACTTC
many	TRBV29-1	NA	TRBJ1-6	CSVADGYNSPLHF	TGCAGCGTTGCTGACGGATATAATTCACCCCTCCACTTT
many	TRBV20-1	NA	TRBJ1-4	CSASGGRDEKLFF	TGCAGTGCTAGCGGAGGGAGGGATGAAAAACTGTTTTTT
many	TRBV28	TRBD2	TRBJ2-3	CASSLVLLSSGGSTDTQYF	TGTGCCAGCAGTTTAGTACTCCTCTCTAGCGGGGGGTCCACAGATACGCAGTATTTT
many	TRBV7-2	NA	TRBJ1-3	CASSSGHRSGNTIYF	TGTGCCAGCAGTTCGGGACACCGCTCTGGAAACACCATATATTTT
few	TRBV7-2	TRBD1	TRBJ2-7	CASSFGDRESYEQYF	TGTGCCAGCAGCTTTGGGGACAGGGAGTCCTACGAGCAGTACTTC
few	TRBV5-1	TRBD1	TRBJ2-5	CASSLGRKTGTGFQETQYF	TGCGCCAGCAGCTTGGGGCGCAAAACCGGGACAGGATTTCAAGAGACCCAGTACTTC
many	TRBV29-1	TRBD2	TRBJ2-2	CSIGAGGVPPNTGELFF	TGCAGCATCGGGGCGGGAGGGGTCCCCCCGAACACCGGGGAGCTGTTTTTT
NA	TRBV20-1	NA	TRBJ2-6	CSATDGSGANVLTF	TGCAGTGCCACCGACGGCTCTGGGGCCAACGTCCTGACTTTC
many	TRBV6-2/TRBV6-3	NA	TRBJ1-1	CASSAQGLNTEAFF	TGTGCCAGCAGTGCACAGGGTTTGAACACTGAAGCTTTCTTT
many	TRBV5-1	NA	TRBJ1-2	CASSLGRTRGYTF	TGCGCCAGCAGCTTGGGAAGGACCCGTGGCTACACCTTC
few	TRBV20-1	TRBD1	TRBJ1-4	CSASRGGVDEKLFF	TGCAGTGCTAGTAGAGGGGGCGTAGATGAAAAACTGTTTTTT
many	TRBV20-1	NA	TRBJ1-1	CSGLARRAEAFF	TGCAGCGGCCTGGCCAGGAGGGCTGAAGCTTTCTTT
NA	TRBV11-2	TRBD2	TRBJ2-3	CASSPPGLAGFTQYF	TGTGCCAGCAGCCCACCTGGACTAGCGGGATTTACGCAGTATTTT
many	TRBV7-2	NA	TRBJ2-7	CASRGTLYEQYF	TGTGCCAGCAGAGGGACACTATACGAGCAGTACTTC
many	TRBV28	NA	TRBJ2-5	CASSFRGAQWETQYF	TGTGCCAGCAGTTTCAGAGGGGCGCAGTGGGAGACCCAGTACTTC
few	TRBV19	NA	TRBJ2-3	CASSPRPFAGGDTQYF	TGTGCCAGTAGTCCCCGGCCTTTCGCCGGTGGAGATACGCAGTATTTT
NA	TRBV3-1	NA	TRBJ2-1	CASSQGGLTYNEQFF	TGTGCCAGCAGCCAAGGGGGCCTTACCTACAATGAGCAGTTCTTC
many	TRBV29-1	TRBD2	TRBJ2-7	CSVAGGLAYEQYF	TGCAGCGTTGCGGGGGGACTAGCCTACGAGCAGTACTTC
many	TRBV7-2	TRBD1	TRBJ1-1	CASSLDPGGYAEAFF	TGTGCCAGCAGCTTAGATCCAGGGGGGTACGCTGAAGCTTTCTTT
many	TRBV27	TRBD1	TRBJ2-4	CASSPTGTGLLAKNIQYF	TGTGCCAGCAGTCCGACCGGGACAGGGTTGCTAGCCAAAAACATTCAGTACTTC
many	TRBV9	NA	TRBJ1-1	CASSVALTTEAFF	TGTGCCAGCAGCGTAGCTTTGACGACTGAAGCTTTCTTT
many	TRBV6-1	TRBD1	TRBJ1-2	CASRTGGNYGYTF	TGTGCCAGCCGGACAGGCGGTAACTATGGCTACACCTTC